The 17 T cell receptor beta chains below were found in one sample sequenced in a study of blood T cell repertoires in COVID-19. Assay: immunoSEQ multiplex PCR; the TCRdb copy retains only in-frame clones and omits some. In the table there are tens of thousands of clones, about four fifths of which are singletons. Sequenced: peripheral blood. The receptors shown here come from a man in his sixties with acute or convalescent COVID-19.

V gene TRBV19 combines with J gene TRBJ1-5; 8 bases align to TRBD1. The V gene's germline CDR1 is LNHDA and CDR2 SQIVND (reference sequence). V was pared by 1 base and J by 4 bases, with 3 bases of the junction left unmatched. This CDR3 is built from 15 residues. CDR3 residues: CASSIAGTGNQPQHF. Written as DNA, the CDR3 is TGTGCCAGTAGTATAGCAGGGACAGGTAATCAGCCCCAGCATTTT.

This clone was picked up a small number of times. This CDR3 is CASSFGSTSHNEKLFF. CDR3 nucleotide sequence: TGTGCCAGCAGCTTCGGGTCCACCAGCCATAATGAAAAACTGTTTTTT. V usage is TRBV7-9 and J usage is TRBJ1-4, with D unresolved. Trimming removed 3 bases at V and 4 bases at J, with 15 bases between. CDR1 is SEHNR and CDR2 is FQNEAQ in the germline V gene (reference sequence). This CDR3 comprises 16 residues.

This clone was detected once. The V call is TRBV7-2, the J call TRBJ2-1, with a possible D match to TRBD1 (5 bases). The CDR3 covers 16 residues. V lost 1 base, J lost 0 bases, and 10 bases lay in between. The V gene's germline CDR1 is SGHTA and CDR2 FQGNSA. CDR3 residues: CASSLEVRASYNEQFF. The CDR3 nucleotides are TGTGCCAGCAGCTTAGAAGTCAGGGCCTCCTACAATGAGCAGTTCTTC. The entire variable domain, with the rest obtained from reference TRBV7-2 and TRBJ2-1, is as follows: GAGVSQSPSNKVTEKGKDVELRCDPISGHTALYWYRQSLGQGLEFLIYFQGNSAPDKSGLPSDRFSAERTGGSVSTLTIQRTQQEDSAVYLCASSLEVRASYNEQFFGPGTRLTVL.

In regard to this clone: The sample contains more than one DNA sequence encoding this CDR3. The chain has TRBV9 and TRBJ1-2; weak D call: TRBD1 (6 bases). The CDR3 totals 13 residues. V shed 0 bases and J shed 5 bases, with 8 bases lying between them. CDR1 and CDR2 from the germline V gene are SGDLS and YYNGEE. CDR3 sequence (DNA): TGTGCCAGCAGCGTAGGGCAGGGGTATGGCTACACCTTC. Translated, it gives CASSVGQGYGYTF.

V is TRBV13 and J is TRBJ2-5; 7 nucleotides line up with TRBD2. CDR3 size: 15 residues. The J segment lost 2 bases and the V segment lost 4 bases, leaving 7 bases of the junction unmatched. Germline V lookup: CDR1 PRHDT, CDR2 FYEKMQ (reference sequence). The CDR3 loop reads CASSSLGGLQETQYF. DNA of the CDR3: TGTGCCAGCAGCTCCCTCGGGGGGTTACAAGAGACCCAGTACTTC.

This clone has a single count. The chain uses TRBV9 and TRBJ1-1; tentative D call: TRBD1 (5 bases). This CDR3 contains 15 residues. The germline CDR1 and CDR2 sequences are SGDLS and YYNGEE. The V end was cut by 0 bases, the J end by 1 base, with 10 bases between. This chain's CDR3 is CASSVAAGPNTEAFF. In DNA form, the CDR3 reads TGTGCCAGCAGCGTAGCTGCAGGGCCGAACACTGAAGCTTTCTTT.

The V call is TRBV4-3, the J call TRBJ1-2; TRBD1 agrees at 7 bases. The CDR3 covers 16 residues. The V segment lost 4 bases and the J segment 4 bases; nucleotides outside the gene matches: 12. CDR1 is LGHNA, CDR2 YSLEER, per germline. CDR3 loop: CASSRYTGEGSYGYTF. The CDR3 DNA follows: TGCGCCAGCAGCCGTTACACAGGGGAAGGAAGCTATGGCTACACCTTC.

This chain links TRBV19 with TRBJ1-2; possible D gene TRBD1, 6 bases. Germline-derived CDR1 and CDR2 are LNHDA and SQIVND (reference sequence). Deletions cut 8 bases from V and 7 bases from J, with 17 bases between. This CDR3 is built from 13 residues. The CDR3 is CASSVRGGGGYTF. The DNA of the CDR3 is TGTGCCAGTTCCGTAAGGGGAGGGGGTGGCTACACCTTC.

V and J are TRBV19 and TRBJ2-1, with 16 positions matching TRBD2. CDR3 size: 18 residues. V lost 3 bases and J lost 4; bases outside the gene matches: 6. Per the germline V gene, CDR1 is LNHDA and CDR2 is SQIVND (reference sequence). CDR3: CASSIGGTSGGAYNEQFF. CDR3 sequence (DNA): TGTGCCAGTAGTATCGGAGGGACTAGCGGGGGGGCTTACAATGAGCAGTTCTTC.

This clone appeared a single time. Other DNA sequences in the same sample also yield this CDR3. The V and J genes are TRBV30 and TRBJ1-1; D is uncertain. From germline, CDR1 is GTSNPN and CDR2 SVGIG (reference sequence). Trimming left V 0 bases short and J 1 base short, with 6 bases between. The CDR3 sequence is 13 residues long. The DNA for the CDR3 is TGTGCCTGGAGTGTAGCAGGGAACACTGAAGCTTTCTTT. As protein: CAWSVAGNTEAFF.

This clone showed up just once. The genes are TRBV6-1 and TRBJ2-7; 9 positions agree with TRBD2. This CDR3 comprises 16 residues. After removal of 1 base from V and 2 bases from J, the junction contained 6 bases not matched to a gene. In germline, CDR1 is MNHNS, CDR2 SASEGT. CDR3 sequence (DNA): TGTGCCAGCAGTGAAGGGGGAGCGGGGGGTGCCTACGAGCAGTACTTC. This sequence encodes CASSEGGAGGAYEQYF.

The chain joins TRBV24-1 to TRBJ2-7; TRBD1 matches at 9 bases. CDR3 length equals 13 residues. The junction had 2 bases not matched to a gene; V was cut back by 5 bases and J by 4 bases. CDR1 and CDR2 from the germline V gene are KGHDR and SFDVKD. The CDR3, as DNA: TGTGCCACCAGTGGGACAGGGGAATACGAGCAGTACTTC. Encoded protein: CATSGTGEYEQYF.

This clone appeared a few times. The chain is built from TRBV11-2 and TRBJ1-6; 8 bases match TRBD1. J was trimmed by 6 bases and V by 5 bases; bases with no gene match: 3. The V gene's germline CDR1 is SGHAT and CDR2 FQNNGV. CDR3 size: 14 residues. CDR3 bases: TGTGCCAGCAGCGGACAGGGAGCTAATTCACCCCTCCACTTT. Translated, it gives CASSGQGANSPLHF.

The chain couples TRBV2 to TRBJ1-1; a possible D gene is TRBD1 (6 bases). The CDR3 is 14 residues long. The V and J ends lost 6 bases and 0 bases respectively, with 11 bases between them. CDR1 SNHLY and CDR2 FYNNEI come from the germline V gene. The chain's CDR3 is CASRDSVMNTEAFF. The DNA for the CDR3 is TGTGCCAGCAGGGACAGCGTGATGAACACTGAAGCTTTCTTT. The full variable domain, in which reference TRBV2 and TRBJ1-1 provide the parts outside the CDR3, is EPEVTQTPSHQVTQMGQEVILRCVPISNHLYFYWYRQILGQKVEFLVSFYNNEISEKSEIFDDQFSVERPDGSNFTLKIRSTKLEDSAMYFCASRDSVMNTEAFFGQGTRLTVV.

The rearrangement joins TRBV12-3 or TRBV12-4 to TRBJ1-4; D is undetermined. The CDR3 length is 12 residues. Trimming left V 8 bases short and J 1 base short, with 5 bases between. In DNA form, the CDR3 reads TGTGCCAGCGGAGAAACTAATGAAAAACTGTTTTTT. Its protein product is CASGETNEKLFF.

This sequence joins TRBV14 and TRBJ2-7; 13 bases fit TRBD2. The CDR3 is 18 amino acids. CDR1 is SGHDN and CDR2 is FVKESK in the germline V gene. With 1 base clipped from V and 3 bases from J, the junction kept 9 bases outside the gene matches. The CDR3 loop reads CASSQGLGLAGANYEQYF. The CDR3 DNA is TGTGCCAGCAGCCAAGGCCTAGGACTAGCGGGGGCAAACTACGAGCAGTACTTC.

The chain recombines TRBV7-2 with TRBJ2-7; tentatively, D is TRBD2 (5 bases). Germline V gene data show CDR1 as SGHTA and CDR2 as FQGNSA. This CDR3 region has 17 residues. V lost 7 bases, J lost 2 bases, and 24 bases lay in between. The CDR3 spells CASTPGSSLILPYEQYF. CDR3 nucleotide sequence: TGTGCCAGCACCCCGGGAAGTAGCCTAATACTTCCCTACGAGCAGTACTTC.